The clone carrying this T cell receptor (beta chain) was recorded only once. This sample stems from a study of blood T cell repertoires in COVID-19. Across the study: The study drew acute and convalescent COVID-19 samples from the United States, Italy and Spain.

CDR1 and CDR2 (germline): SGHVS, FQNEAQ. The CDR3 has 13 amino acids. Trimming took off 5 bases at V and 2 bases at J, with 9 bases between the two ends. In the original processing: Using reference gene primer amplification, nucleated cell counts were estimated. The repertoire was sequenced with immunoSEQ multiplex PCR; TCRdb's copy has only in-frame clones and lacks some. That table supplies the V and J calls and clone size; D and trimming were determined from the DNA. The sample records over 300,000 clones, 80% to 90% being singletons. Cohorts were determined from participant-reported clinical history.

The chain has TRBV7-8 and TRBJ2-5; tentatively, D is TRBD2 (6 bases). The source is a young woman who had recovered from COVID-19. The source material was PBMCs or T cells enriched from blood (not recorded which). CDR3 sequence: CASSQGLQETQYF. The CDR3 DNA reads TGTGCCAGCAGCCAGGGACTGCAAGAGACCCAGTACTTC.